This TCR beta chain was captured in a study of control samples from healthy donors and cancer patients. Profiling relied on immunoSEQ multiplex PCR, and the TCRdb table lists in-frame clones only, not all of them. The table shows about 28,000 clones, with around 80% occurring only once. This clone was recorded a few times. The material sequenced was PBMCs. The receptor was derived from a man aged 55 to 69 with head and neck cancer.

The CDR3 reads CASSATGSTDTQYF. The DNA for the CDR3 is TGTGCCAGCAGTGCAACGGGGTCCACAGATACGCAGTATTTT. The chain joins TRBV25-1 to TRBJ2-3; tentative D call: TRBD2 (5 bases). In germline, CDR1 is MGHDK, CDR2 SYGVNS. The CDR3 length is 14 residues. The V gene lost 4 bases and the J gene lost 2 bases, with 10 bases spanning the gap.